One sample yielded the 5 T cell receptor beta chains listed below, sequenced in a study of long-term antiretroviral therapy in people with HIV. An immunoSEQ assay, version v3.0, was performed at survey level. Assay used: immunoSEQ multiplex PCR; TCRdb lists only in-frame clones, some missing. Among roughly 15,000 clones listed, around 73% were seen once. The sample was unsorted PBMCs, taken more than 3.1 years after starting antiretroviral therapy. The receptor source for this set is a woman aged 40 to 50 with HIV.

The rearrangement joins TRBV7-8 to TRBJ2-1; TRBD1 matches 9 bases. After removal of 4 bases from V and 2 bases from J, the junction contained 6 bases not matched to a gene. The CDR3 has 16 residues. Germline CDR1 SGHVS, CDR2 FQNEAQ. CDR3 nucleotide sequence: TGTGCCAGCAGCTCCGGGACAGGGAGAGCCTACAATGAGCAGTTCTTC. Translated: CASSSGTGRAYNEQFF.

The rearrangement links TRBV6-1 to TRBJ2-2, with D possibly matching TRBD1 (5 bases). Per the germline V gene, CDR1 is MNHNS and CDR2 is SASEGT. This CDR3 comprises 13 residues. The germline V and J ends were trimmed by 7 bases and 1 base, with 7 bases remaining between them. CDR3 in DNA: TGTGCCAGCAAGGACAAGAACACCGGGGAGCTGTTTTTT. Protein sequence: CASKDKNTGELFF.

This clone has just one count. J is TRBJ2-3 and V is TRBV10-3, with D possibly TRBD2 on 5 matching bases. This CDR3 is 17 amino acids long. Germline V gene lookup returns CDR1 ENHRY and CDR2 SYGVKD. V was pared by 2 bases and J by 0 bases, with 15 bases between. This CDR3 is CAISETPPDSSTDTQYF. CDR3 coding DNA: TGTGCCATCAGTGAGACCCCCCCGGACTCTAGCACAGATACGCAGTATTTT.

The gene calls are TRBV5-5 and TRBJ1-1; no reliable D call. In germline, CDR1 is SGHKS, CDR2 YYEKEE (reference sequence). V was shortened by 2 bases and J by 1 base, with 6 bases between the two germline ends. The CDR3 is 13 residues long. The CDR3 sequence: CASSLTENTEAFF. The CDR3, as DNA: TGTGCCAGCAGCTTAACAGAGAACACTGAAGCTTTCTTT.

The rearrangement uses TRBV27 and TRBJ1-2; no definite D call. The CDR3 covers 12 residues. V was trimmed by 8 bases and J by 4 bases, leaving 11 bases between them. Germline V gene sequence: CDR1 MNHEY, CDR2 SMNVEV (reference sequence). This chain's CDR3 is CASGFISYGYTF. CDR3 DNA: TGTGCCAGCGGGTTTATTTCCTATGGCTACACCTTC.